Sequencing of this T cell receptor beta chain was carried out in a study of blood T cell repertoires in COVID-19 (dated by TCRdb to the early 2020s). A note on the overall study: Samples covering the acute and convalescent phases of COVID-19 were provided by collaborators in the United States, Italy and Spain. The material from the prospective study consisted of cDNA or gDNA derived from T cells, B-cell-depleted T cells, or PBMCs. Where HLA class I and class II types were available, the types were taken from metadata supplied by the sample provider, not from assay-based typing. A de-identified subject ID, COVID-19 status, age in years and sex were almost always included in the sample metadata. The repertoires were released in a freely available public database intended as a resource for research on the immune response to SARS-CoV-2. The dataset comprised deeply sampled blood TCRbeta repertoires from subjects exposed to, actively infected with, or recovered from COVID-19. The samples were drawn from two sources: the first 160 participants of the ongoing ImmuneRACE study, and over 950 subjects contributed by 6 global collaborators.

Collaborating institutions collected whole blood in K2EDTA tubes following their own protocols. For TCRbeta analysis, collaborators shipped samples as frozen whole blood, isolated PBMCs, or DNA extracted from either of those sample types. Findings and caveats that apply to the study as a whole: The quantity of clinical and demographic metadata differed by source and by participant and was supplied without curation.

Concerning this clone itself: It lacks a known antigen. It has no much larger one-base neighbor in the sample; base qualities were not kept.

The immunoSEQ Assay, a bias-controlled multiplex PCR, was used to amplify TCRbeta CDR3 regions from genomic DNA. From the authors' description of their analysis: The number of nucleated cells in each sample was estimated by amplification of reference gene primers within the assay. To quantify the absolute abundance of each unique TCRbeta CDR3 rearrangement, sequence reads were collapsed and filtered. For each sample, productive Simpson clonality was calculated by taking the square root of Simpson's diversity index across productive rearrangements. TCRdb mirrors the immuneACCESS table, restricted to in-frame sequences. Some clones are absent from its copies; in checked studies, under half trace to an unresolved V gene, and the reason for the others is unknown. V and J calls and clone size are copied from that table; D and trimming were computed from the DNA. Within this sample are about 150,000 clones, with more than 80% of them counted one time only. 15% of the sample belongs to the ten largest clones.

Taken from cysteine to phenylalanine, the CDR3 has 14 residues. Only the CDR3 region is kept as DNA, spanning 42 bases read in frame from base 1. Trimming takes 2 bases off V and 2 bases off J; junction bases not matched to a gene: 2. Per the germline V gene, SGHNT is the CDR1 and YENEEA is the CDR2. The chain uses TRBV11-3 and TRBJ2-5; TRBD1 lines up with 7 middle nucleotides. Sequenced material: peripheral blood. The receptor's source is a woman aged 40 to 50 with acute or convalescent COVID-19. For the CDR3, the sequence is CASSLMGQQETQYF. The sequence in DNA is TGTGCCAGCAGCTTAATGGGACAGCAAGAGACCCAGTACTTC.